This is a list of T cell receptor beta chains from one sample in a study of molecular identifiers for immune sequencing clone quantification. TCRdb passed the PCR reads through MiXCR, listing each CDR3 protein once. The sample holds more than 300,000 distinct CDR3 sequences, roughly a fifth seen once. Sequenced input: naive CD8+ T cells from blood, with Jurkat cell RNA spiked in. The source is a human donor in good health. Some libraries in this study had Jurkat cell RNA spiked in. CDR3s include the opening cysteine and the closing phenylalanine or tryptophan. D genes are given only for firm matches. Only part of the rows carry a size: once, few, many, or a class if the clone is expanded.

V gene: TRBV12-3/TRBV12-4
J gene: TRBJ1-3
clone size: many
D gene: .
CDR3 DNA: TGTGCCAGCAGTTTATCACGGGCAAAGCTCTCTGGAAACACCATATATTTT
CDR3 protein: CASSLSRAKLSGNTIYF

V gene: TRBV4-3
J gene: TRBJ1-6
clone size: .
D gene: TRBD1
CDR3 DNA: TGCGCCAGCAGCCAACCCGTACATCAGGGGGGCCTACCTACCTATAATTCACTCCTCCACTTT
CDR3 protein: CASSQPVHQGGLPTYNSLLHF

V gene: TRBV13
J gene: TRBJ2-7
clone size: .
D gene: TRBD1
CDR3 DNA: TGTGCCAGCAGCTTAGAGGGGACAGACGAGCAGTACTTC
CDR3 protein: CASSLEGTDEQYF

V gene: TRBV30
J gene: TRBJ2-1
clone size: many
D gene: .
CDR3 DNA: TGTGCCTGGAACGCGGTATTGAATGAGCAGTTCTTC
CDR3 protein: CAWNAVLNEQFF

V gene: TRBV29-1
J gene: TRBJ1-2
clone size: many
D gene: TRBD1
CDR3 DNA: TGCAGCGTGCTCGACAGGGGAAACTATGGCTACACCTTC
CDR3 protein: CSVLDRGNYGYTF

V gene: TRBV6-5
J gene: TRBJ2-5
clone size: few
D gene: .
CDR3 DNA: TGTGCCAGCAGCCAGAGGGGCCCAGAGTGGGAGACCCAGTACTTC
CDR3 protein: CASSQRGPEWETQYF

V gene: TRBV4-3
J gene: TRBJ1-1
clone size: many
D gene: .
CDR3 DNA: TGCGCCAGCAGCCCCGCCGGCGGTCCCACGATGGTGAACACTGAAGCTTTCTTT
CDR3 protein: CASSPAGGPTMVNTEAFF

V gene: TRBV9
J gene: TRBJ1-3
clone size: many
D gene: .
CDR3 DNA: TGTGCCAGCAGCGTCGCCGGCTCTGGAAACACCATATATTTT
CDR3 protein: CASSVAGSGNTIYF

V gene: TRBV12-3/TRBV12-4
J gene: TRBJ2-1
clone size: many
D gene: .
CDR3 DNA: TGTGCCAGCAGTTTCATAGCGCACCCCGGTGAGCAGTTCTTC
CDR3 protein: CASSFIAHPGEQFF

V gene: TRBV24-1
J gene: TRBJ2-3
clone size: many
D gene: .
CDR3 DNA: TGTGCCACCAGTGATTTTATCGGTGATACGCAGTATTTT
CDR3 protein: CATSDFIGDTQYF